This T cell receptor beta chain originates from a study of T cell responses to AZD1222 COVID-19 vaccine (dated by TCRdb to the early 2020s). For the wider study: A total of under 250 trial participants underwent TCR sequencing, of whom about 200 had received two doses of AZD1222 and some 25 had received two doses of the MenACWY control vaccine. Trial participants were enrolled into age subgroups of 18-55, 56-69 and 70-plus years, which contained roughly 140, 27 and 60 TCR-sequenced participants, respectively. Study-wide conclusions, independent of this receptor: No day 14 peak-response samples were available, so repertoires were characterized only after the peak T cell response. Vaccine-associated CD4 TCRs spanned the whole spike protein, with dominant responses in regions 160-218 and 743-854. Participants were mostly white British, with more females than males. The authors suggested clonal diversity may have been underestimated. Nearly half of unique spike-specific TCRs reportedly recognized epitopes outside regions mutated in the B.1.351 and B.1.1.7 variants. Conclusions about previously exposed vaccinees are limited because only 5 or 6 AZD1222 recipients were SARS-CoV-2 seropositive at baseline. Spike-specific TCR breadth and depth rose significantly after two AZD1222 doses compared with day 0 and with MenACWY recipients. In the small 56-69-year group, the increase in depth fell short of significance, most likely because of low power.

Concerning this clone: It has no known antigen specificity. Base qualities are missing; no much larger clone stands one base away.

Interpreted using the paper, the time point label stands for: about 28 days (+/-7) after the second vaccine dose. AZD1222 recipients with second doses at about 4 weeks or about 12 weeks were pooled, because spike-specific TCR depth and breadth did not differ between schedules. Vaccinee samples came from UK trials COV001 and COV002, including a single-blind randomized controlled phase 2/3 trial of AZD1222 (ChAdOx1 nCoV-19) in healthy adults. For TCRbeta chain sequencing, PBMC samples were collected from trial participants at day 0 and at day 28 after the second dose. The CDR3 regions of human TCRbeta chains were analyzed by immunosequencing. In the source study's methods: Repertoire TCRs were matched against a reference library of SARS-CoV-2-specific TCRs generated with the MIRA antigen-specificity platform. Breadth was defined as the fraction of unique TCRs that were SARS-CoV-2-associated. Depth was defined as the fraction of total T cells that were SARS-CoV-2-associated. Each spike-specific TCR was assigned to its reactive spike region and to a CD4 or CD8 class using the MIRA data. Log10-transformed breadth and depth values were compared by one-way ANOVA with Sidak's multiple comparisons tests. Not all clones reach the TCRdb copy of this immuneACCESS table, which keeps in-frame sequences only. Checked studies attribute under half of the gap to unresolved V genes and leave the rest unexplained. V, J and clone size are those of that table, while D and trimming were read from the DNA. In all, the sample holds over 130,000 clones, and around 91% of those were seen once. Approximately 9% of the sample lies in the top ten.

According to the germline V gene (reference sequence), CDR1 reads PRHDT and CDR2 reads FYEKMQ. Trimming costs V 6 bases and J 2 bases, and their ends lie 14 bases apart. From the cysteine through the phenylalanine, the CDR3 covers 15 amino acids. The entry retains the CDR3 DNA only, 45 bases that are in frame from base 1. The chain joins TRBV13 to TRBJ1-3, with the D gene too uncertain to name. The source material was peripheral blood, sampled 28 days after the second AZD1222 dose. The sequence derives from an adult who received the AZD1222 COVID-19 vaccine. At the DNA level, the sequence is TGTGCCAGCAGTTCTCGAGTTGGGCCTGGAAACACCATATATTTT. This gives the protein CASSSRVGPGNTIYF.